This T cell receptor (beta chain) was found in a study of T cell responses to AZD1222 COVID-19 vaccine. Study-wide points: Sampling that yielded the repertoires occurred only after the peak T cell response. Unmutated variant regions are reportedly targeted by nearly half of spike-specific TCRs.

Clones were read by immunoSEQ multiplex PCR, and TCRdb kept only the in-frame ones, dropping some. The sample records 100,000 or so clones, over 80% being singletons. This CDR3 contains 16 residues. The germline V gene has CDR1 SGHRS and CDR2 YFSETQ. Trimming at V came to 0 bases and at J to 7 bases, leaving 7 bases not matched to a gene. Second-dose groups at about 4 or about 12 weeks were pooled. This clone showed up just a few times. Its antigen is not known. The rearrangement joins TRBV5-1 to TRBJ1-2; TRBD1 matches 12 bases. The material was peripheral blood, obtained 28 days after the second AZD1222 dose. This receptor was identified in an adult who received the AZD1222 COVID-19 vaccine. The CDR3 spells CASSLAPGTGGGGYTF. Here the CDR3 DNA reads TGCGCCAGCAGCTTGGCCCCCGGGACAGGGGGCGGTGGCTACACCTTC.